The clone carrying this T cell receptor (beta chain) was observed at least ten times. What it binds is unknown. Amplification yielded TCR beta CDR3 regions, with RNA transcripts as the source. Carried out on the TCR CDR3, a first-round RT-PCR used the HTBI primer set. TCRdb reprocessed the multiplex PCR reads via MiXCR and lists one record per CDR3 protein. The repertoire holds 650,000 to 850,000 distinct CDR3 sequences, with around 19% as singletons. The data belong to a study of T cells in Graves' hyperthyroidism and ophthalmopathy. Whole-study results and caveats: Among clonotypes expanded in thyroid above 0.001, most were also found in blood.

V was cut by 5 bases and J by 5 bases, with 21 bases left in between. Germline CDR1 SGHAT, CDR2 FQNNGV. The CDR3 extends over 16 amino acids. The sample was blood. The sequence derives from a woman aged 45 to 65 with Graves' hyperthyroidism that later progressed to Graves' ophthalmopathy. This chain joins TRBV11-2 and TRBJ1-2; D is possibly TRBD1 (5 bases). CDR3 nucleotides: TGTGCCAGCAGCCAAGGGGCGGCAAGGTTGGGGTATGGCTACACCTTC. It specifies CASSQGAARLGYGYTF.